Listed here are 25 T cell receptor beta chains from one sample, sequenced in a study of shared clonotypes between healthy human individuals. Assay used: immunoSEQ multiplex PCR; TCRdb lists only in-frame clones, some missing. In the table there are 2 million to 3 million clones, 93% of which are singletons. The sample consisted of naive CD4+ T cells from PBMCs. Specified subset: CD45RA+ positively selected. The receptors shown here come from a man between 18 and 29 years old in good health. Some clones in this sample may be carry-over from other donors' samples.

J is TRBJ1-6 and V is TRBV19; D unclear. The germline V gene encodes CDR1 LNHDA and CDR2 SQIVND (reference sequence). V lost 3 bases to trimming and J lost 7 bases, with 10 bases between them. The CDR3 covers 14 residues. The CDR3 loop is CASSMQLNNSPLHF. In DNA, the CDR3 is TGTGCCAGTAGTATGCAGCTTAACAATTCACCCCTCCACTTT.

This clone was detected only once. The chain uses TRBV5-1 and TRBJ2-2; maybe TRBD2 (6 bases). This CDR3 is built from 15 residues. V lost 1 base and J lost 3, with 10 bases in between. Germline CDR1 SGHRS, CDR2 YFSETQ. The CDR3 bases are TGCGCCAGCAGCTTGTCGGGAGTCGACACCGGGGAGCTGTTTTTT. This gives the protein CASSLSGVDTGELFF.

With respect to this clone: One end of the junction is discordant with germline, which a read error may explain. The chain recombines TRBV18 with TRBJ1-1; TRBD1 might be the D (6 bases). Per the germline V gene, CDR1 is KGHSH and CDR2 is LQKENI. This CDR3 region has 15 residues. The CDR3 sequence: CASSPQGSENTEAFF. CDR3 nucleotides: TGTGCCAGCTCCCCACAGGGAAGCGAGAACACTGAAGCTTTCTTT.

This chain connects TRBV19 to TRBJ2-5; D unresolved. The CDR3 runs 13 residues. Germline CDR1 is LNHDA and CDR2 is SQIVND (reference sequence). V lost 4 bases, J lost 9 bases, and 15 bases lay in between. The CDR3 DNA follows: TGTGCCAGTAGTACCACCCTGGGCTCGGCCCAGTACTTC. This gives the protein CASSTTLGSAQYF.

Note on this clone: Other nucleotide sequences in the sample specify the same CDR3. The rearrangement joins TRBV5-1 to TRBJ2-5; the D gene is possibly TRBD1 (7 bases). CDR1 SGHRS and CDR2 YFSETQ come from the germline V gene. The CDR3 runs 15 residues. Trimming shortened V by 0 bases and J by 5 bases, and 14 bases separated the two germline ends. CDR3 sequence (DNA): TGCGCCAGCAGCTTGGGAGCAGGGGGGACGGAGACCCAGTACTTC. Protein sequence: CASSLGAGGTETQYF. The variable domain in full, completed from reference TRBV5-1 and TRBJ2-5, reads KAGVTQTPRYLIKTRGQQVTLSCSPISGHRSVSWYQQTPGQGLQFLFEYFSETQRNKGNFPGRFSGRQFSNSRSEMNVSTLELGDSALYLCASSLGAGGTETQYFGPGTRLLVL.

The chain joins TRBV25-1 to TRBJ1-1; the match to TRBD1 covers 9 bases. This CDR3 is 14 amino acids long. J gave up 5 bases and V 6 bases, and 7 bases lay outside the gene matches. CDR1 MGHDK and CDR2 SYGVNS come from the germline V gene. The CDR3 spells CASRTGGADTEAFF. In DNA, the CDR3 is TGTGCCAGCAGAACAGGGGGCGCAGATACTGAAGCTTTCTTT.

The chain joins TRBV28 to TRBJ2-3, with TRBD2 matching over 10 bases. From germline, CDR1 is MDHEN and CDR2 SYDVKM. The CDR3 is 17 residues long. J gave up 5 bases and V 1 base, and 9 bases lay outside the gene matches. This CDR3 reads CASSLFSAGGFGDTQYF. The CDR3 nucleotides read TGTGCCAGCAGTTTATTCTCAGCGGGAGGGTTCGGAGATACGCAGTATTTT. The variable domain in full, completed from reference TRBV28 and TRBJ2-3, reads DVKVTQSSRYLVKRTGEKVFLECVQDMDHENMFWYRQDPGLGLRLIYFSYDVKMKEKGDIPEGYSVSREKKERFSLILESASTNQTSMYLCASSLFSAGGFGDTQYFGPGTRLTVL.

The chain is built from TRBV10-3 and TRBJ1-4; D is possibly TRBD1 (5 bases). V lost 1 base and J 11 bases, leaving 8 bases between the germline ends. Looked up from germline, CDR1 is ENHRY and CDR2 is SYGVKD. This CDR3 has 12 amino acids. Here the CDR3 DNA reads TGTGCCATCAGTGAGTGGGGGGGGAAACTGTTTTTT. This translates into CAISEWGGKLFF.

The rearrangement links TRBV9 to TRBJ2-7; unclear D gene. The germline gives CDR1 SGDLS, CDR2 YYNGEE. The CDR3 has 14 residues. The V end was cut by 4 bases, the J end by 5 bases, with 16 bases between. The CDR3 loop reads CASSPRTLGDEQYF. In DNA form, the CDR3 reads TGTGCCAGCAGCCCCCGGACCTTAGGAGACGAGCAGTACTTC.

This clone occurred a few times. The gene calls are TRBV28 and TRBJ1-1, with TRBD1 as a possible D gene (6 bases). The CDR3 is 13 residues long. Between the trimmed V and J ends, which lost 9 bases and 5 bases, there was a span of 16 bases. Per the germline V gene, CDR1 is MDHEN and CDR2 is SYDVKM. CDR3 in amino acids: CASGGGPRTEAFF. In nucleotides, the CDR3 is TGTGCCAGTGGGGGCGGGCCGAGGACTGAAGCTTTCTTT.

The rearrangement joins TRBV5-1 to TRBJ2-5; D gene ambiguous. This CDR3 comprises 15 residues. V lost 1 base to trimming and J lost 0 bases, with 10 bases between them. CDR1 and CDR2 (germline): SGHRS, YFSETQ. The CDR3 reads CASSLRKGYQETQYF. The CDR3, as DNA: TGCGCCAGCAGCTTGAGAAAAGGGTACCAAGAGACCCAGTACTTC.

The chain joins TRBV5-4 to TRBJ2-6; D not certain. Per the germline V gene, CDR1 is SGHNT and CDR2 is YYREEE (reference sequence). The ends were cut back, 2 bases at V and 3 bases at J, with 6 bases in the middle. The CDR3 length is 14 residues. The CDR3 coding sequence is TGTGCCAGCAGCTTACCGATTGGGGCCAACGTCCTGACTTTC. It yields the protein CASSLPIGANVLTF.

This clone was detected only a few times. The chain employs TRBV9 and TRBJ2-2, with TRBD1 matching 7 bases. Germline assignment: CDR1 SGDLS and CDR2 YYNGEE. The CDR3 covers 17 residues. Trimming took 4 bases from V and 4 from J; bases not matched to a gene: 13. CDR3 in DNA: TGTGCCAGCAGCCTCCCGCAGGGGGTCATGGGCACCGGGGAGCTGTTTTTT. It translates to CASSLPQGVMGTGELFF. The full variable domain, with the rest looked up from reference TRBV9 and TRBJ2-2, is DSGVTQTPKHLITATGQRVTLRCSPRSGDLSVYWYQQSLDQGLQFLIQYYNGEERAKGNILERFSAQQFPDLHSELNLSSLELGDSALYFCASSLPQGVMGTGELFFGEGSRLTVL.

The chain recombines TRBV5-6 with TRBJ1-2, with 8 bases matching TRBD1. This CDR3 spans 13 amino acids. Germline assignment: CDR1 SGHDT and CDR2 YYEEEE. After removal of 2 bases from V and 8 bases from J, the junction contained 5 bases not matched to a gene. CDR3 bases: TGTGCCAGCAGCTTCGACAGGGGAAGCGGCTACACCTTC. Translated, it gives CASSFDRGSGYTF.

The chain has TRBV30 and TRBJ2-3, with D unresolved. V was pared by 2 bases and J by 2 bases, with 14 bases between. Germline loops: CDR1 GTSNPN, CDR2 SVGIG (reference sequence). CDR3 length: 15 amino acids. In DNA, the CDR3 is TGTGCCTGGAGTTCCAATAGTGACTCCACAGATACGCAGTATTTT. It encodes CAWSSNSDSTDTQYF.

This sequence joins TRBV11-2 and TRBJ2-7; no definite D call. In germline, CDR1 is SGHAT, CDR2 FQNNGV. V dropped 5 bases and J dropped 0 bases, with 17 bases sitting between them. The CDR3 length is 16 residues. The CDR3 DNA is TGTGCCAGCAGCCATGAAATGGCACAGTTCTCCTACGAGCAGTACTTC. Amino acids: CASSHEMAQFSYEQYF.

This clone has only one observation. J is TRBJ2-3 and V is TRBV29-1; TRBD2 matches 9 bases. Germline-derived CDR1 and CDR2 are SQVTM and ANQGSEA. The CDR3 is 15 residues long. V trimming: 4 bases; J trimming: 4 bases; junction bases outside the gene matches: 9. CDR3 DNA sequence: TGCAGCGTTGTATTCGGCGGGAGGGCCTCAGATACGCAGTATTTT. It codes for CSVVFGGRASDTQYF.

There are a few counts of this clone. This chain joins TRBV15 and TRBJ1-1; D not resolved. CDR3 length: 12 amino acids. Germline V gene lookup returns CDR1 LNHNV and CDR2 YYDKDF (reference sequence). V lost 5 bases and J 10 bases, leaving 14 bases between the germline ends. For the CDR3, the DNA is TGTGCCACCAGCCCCGGTCTAGTTGGAGCTTTCTTT. This translates into CATSPGLVGAFF.

This sequence joins TRBV5-1 and TRBJ2-5; a possible D gene is TRBD2 (5 bases). This CDR3 spans 15 amino acids. V was clipped by 4 bases and J by 3 bases, with 16 bases between them. CDR1 and CDR2 (germline): SGHRS, YFSETQ. CDR3 coding DNA: TGCGCCAGCAGCCTTAATGCGTACGGGGAAGAGACCCAGTACTTC. It is translated as CASSLNAYGEETQYF.

V and J are TRBV20-1 and TRBJ2-7; unclear D gene. This CDR3 is 11 amino acids long. Germline CDR1 reads DFQATT; CDR2 reads SNEGSKA (reference sequence). With 5 bases removed from V and 3 bases from J, the gap between germline ends came to 8 bases. The CDR3 bases are TGCAGTGCTCCTAAAAACTACGAGCAGTACTTC. It yields the protein CSAPKNYEQYF.

Written as DNA, the CDR3 is TGTGCCAGCTCACCACTTAGGACAGCCGCCCACAATGAGCAGTTCTTC. Its protein is CASSPLRTAAHNEQFF. The V call is TRBV18, the J call TRBJ2-1, with D perhaps matching TRBD1 (6 bases). The CDR3 is 16 residues long. Trimming shortened V by 1 base and J by 5 bases, and 15 bases separated the two germline ends. Looked up from germline, CDR1 is KGHSH and CDR2 is LQKENI.

The rearrangement uses TRBV30 and TRBJ2-1, with TRBD2 as a possible D gene (5 bases). Deletions cut 3 bases from V and 10 bases from J, with 13 bases between. The germline V gene has CDR1 GTSNPN and CDR2 SVGIG (reference sequence). This CDR3 has 12 amino acids. As DNA, the CDR3 is TGTGCCTGGAGCTTGTTCGGGGTAGAGCAGTTCTTC. It translates to CAWSLFGVEQFF.

A single count supports this clone. This specimen includes other DNA sequences encoding the same CDR3. The rearrangement links TRBV7-9 to TRBJ2-3, with 7 bases matching TRBD1. Trimming took 5 bases from V and 2 from J; bases not matched to a gene: 7. The CDR3 runs to 15 residues. Germline CDR1 SEHNR, CDR2 FQNEAQ (reference sequence). CDR3 DNA sequence: TGTGCCAGCAGCCCGAGGGGGCGGTACACAGATACGCAGTATTTT. Translated: CASSPRGRYTDTQYF.

The CDR3 loop is CASRLGPLENGELFF. In DNA, the CDR3 is TGTGCCAGCAGACTGGGACCTTTGGAAAACGGGGAGCTGTTTTTT. The chain joins TRBV28 to TRBJ2-2; D may correspond to TRBD1 or TRBD2 (5 bases each). Germline assignment: CDR1 MDHEN and CDR2 SYDVKM. The CDR3 runs to 15 residues. V lost 6 bases and J 7 bases, leaving 18 bases between the germline ends. Full variable domain (missing parts from reference TRBV28 and TRBJ2-2): DVKVTQSSRYLVKRTGEKVFLECVQDMDHENMFWYRQDPGLGLRLIYFSYDVKMKEKGDIPEGYSVSREKKERFSLILESASTNQTSMYLCASRLGPLENGELFFGEGSRLTVL.

V gene TRBV7-2 combines with J gene TRBJ2-7; 10 nucleotides align to TRBD2. J lost 4 bases, V lost 3 bases, and 9 bases had no gene match. The CDR3 is 16 residues long. Germline loops: CDR1 SGHTA, CDR2 FQGNSA. The DNA of the CDR3 is TGTGCCAGCAGCTTGACCAGCGGGAGGGCCATGTACGAGCAGTACTTC. Translated: CASSLTSGRAMYEQYF.